The rows below give T cell receptor beta chains drawn from one sample of a study of blood T cell repertoires in COVID-19. TCRdb's table, derived via immunoSEQ multiplex PCR, lists solely in-frame clones and lacks some. The sample shows 150,000 to 190,000 clones, more than 75% of them seen only once. Sequences were obtained from peripheral blood. These receptors all come from a woman aged 55-70 years with COVID-19, enrolled during active disease. Both conserved end residues are part of each CDR3. D genes are given only for firm matches. Clone size appears in some rows only: once, few, many, or a class for an expanded clone.

j_gene,v_gene,d_gene,abundance,CDR3aa,CDR3nt
TRBJ1-5,TRBV7-2,.,.,CASSPTSVPQPQHF,TGTGCCAGCAGCCCGACTTCCGTCCCTCAGCCCCAGCATTTT
TRBJ1-2,TRBV6-5,.,.,CASSRNREFGYTF,TGTGCCAGCAGCCGTAACAGGGAGTTTGGCTACACCTTC
TRBJ1-1,TRBV29-1,TRBD1,.,CSSGGGRGQTEAFF,TGCAGCTCAGGAGGGGGCAGGGGGCAAACTGAAGCTTTCTTT
TRBJ1-6,TRBV7-3,TRBD1,.,CASSIRGPDSPLHF,TGTGCCAGCAGCATCAGGGGGCCTGATTCACCCCTCCACTTT
TRBJ1-1,TRBV6-5,TRBD1,.,CASSEDRVNTEAFF,TGTGCCAGCAGCGAGGACAGGGTAAACACTGAAGCTTTCTTT
TRBJ1-1,TRBV12-3/TRBV12-4,.,once,CASSSQGNTEAFF,TGTGCCAGCAGTTCGCAGGGAAACACTGAAGCTTTCTTT
TRBJ2-5,TRBV5-1,.,.,CASSFTILQETQYF,TGCGCCAGCAGCTTTACTATCCTCCAAGAGACCCAGTACTTC
TRBJ2-7,TRBV6-6,.,once,CASSSPPEAPYEQYF,TGTGCCAGCAGTTCGCCTCCCGAAGCCCCCTACGAGCAGTACTTC
TRBJ1-2,TRBV19,.,.,CASSTDNYYGYTF,TGTGCCAGTAGTACCGACAACTACTATGGCTACACCTTC
TRBJ2-3,TRBV5-4,.,.,CASSSDRDTQYF,TGTGCCAGCAGCTCCGACAGAGATACGCAGTATTTT
TRBJ1-1,TRBV27,.,.,CASSLSRRNTEAFF,TGTGCCAGCAGTTTATCTCGGAGGAACACTGAAGCTTTCTTT
TRBJ1-6,TRBV4-1,TRBD1,.,CASSQDQGDTYNSPLHF,TGCGCCAGCAGCCAAGACCAGGGGGACACCTATAATTCACCCCTCCACTTT
TRBJ2-6,TRBV7-8,.,.,CASSLGGAGANVLTF,TGTGCCAGCAGCTTAGGCGGGGCCGGGGCCAACGTCCTGACTTTC
TRBJ2-7,TRBV7-2,TRBD1,few,CASSPRRPTGQHYEQYF,TGTGCCAGCAGCCCCAGACGCCCTACGGGACAGCACTACGAGCAGTACTTC
TRBJ1-1,TRBV7-9,TRBD1,.,CASSSGGMTEAFF,TGTGCCAGCAGCTCAGGGGGCATGACTGAAGCTTTCTTT
TRBJ2-1,TRBV3-1/TRBV3-2,.,.,CASSLDGSSYNEQFF,TGTGCCAGCAGCCTGGACGGGAGCTCCTACAATGAGCAGTTCTTC
TRBJ1-5,TRBV7-9,TRBD1,.,CASSISTGPNQPQHF,TGTGCCAGCAGCATCTCGACAGGGCCCAATCAGCCCCAGCATTTT
TRBJ1-3,TRBV6-5,.,.,CASSYPGGAIGNTIYF,TGTGCCAGCAGTTACCCCGGGGGGGCGATAGGAAACACCATATATTTT
TRBJ1-5,TRBV10-3,TRBD1,few,CATRGQTNQPQHF,TGTGCCACTCGGGGACAGACTAATCAGCCCCAGCATTTT
TRBJ1-6,TRBV3-1/TRBV3-2,TRBD1,.,CASSRTRGQGANSPLHF,TGTGCCAGCAGCCGAACTAGGGGACAGGGGGCCAATTCACCCCTCCACTTT
TRBJ2-7,TRBV14,.,many,CASSQGDRQYF,TGTGCCAGCAGCCAAGGAGACAGGCAGTACTTC
TRBJ1-1,TRBV10-3,.,few,CAISESRIKRDTEAFF,TGTGCCATCAGTGAGTCGAGGATCAAGAGGGACACTGAAGCTTTCTTT
TRBJ1-2,TRBV19,TRBD1,.,CASSIPDRGLFNYGYTF,TGTGCCAGTAGTATCCCGGACAGGGGCCTCTTTAACTATGGCTACACCTTC
TRBJ2-5,TRBV27,TRBD2,once,CASSLGTSGGPQETQYF,TGTGCCAGCAGTTTGGGGACTAGCGGGGGGCCACAAGAGACCCAGTACTTC
TRBJ1-5,TRBV4-1,.,.,CASSRQGSNQPQHF,TGCGCCAGCAGCCGTCAGGGCAGCAATCAGCCCCAGCATTTT
TRBJ2-5,TRBV3-1/TRBV3-2,TRBD2,.,CASSQAPSWGGETQYF,TGTGCCAGCAGCCAAGCCCCTTCGTGGGGGGGAGAGACCCAGTACTTC
TRBJ2-1,TRBV28,TRBD2,.,CASNSGGDNNEQFF,TGTGCCAGCAATAGCGGGGGGGACAACAATGAGCAGTTCTTC
TRBJ1-5,TRBV5-1,TRBD1,.,CASSSGQGGQPQHF,TGCGCCAGCAGCTCAGGACAGGGCGGCCAGCCCCAGCATTTT
TRBJ2-4,TRBV2,TRBD1,.,CASRRTGGSDIQYF,TGTGCCAGCAGGCGGACAGGGGGAAGCGACATTCAGTACTTC
TRBJ1-2,TRBV3-1/TRBV3-2,.,.,CASSQAAGSSYGYTF,TGTGCCAGCAGCCAAGCTGCGGGGTCTAGCTATGGCTACACCTTC
TRBJ1-6,TRBV12-5,.,.,CASGLVRDPLSHNSPLHF,TGTGCTAGTGGTTTGGTACGGGATCCCCTGAGCCATAATTCACCCCTCCACTTT
TRBJ1-1,TRBV9,.,.,CASSPIGGNTEAFF,TGTGCCAGCAGCCCTATAGGGGGGAACACTGAAGCTTTCTTT
TRBJ1-2,TRBV27,TRBD1,.,CASSLSLQTGWNYGYTF,TGTGCCAGCAGTTTATCCTTACAGACAGGGTGGAACTATGGCTACACCTTC
TRBJ2-7,TRBV5-1,TRBD2,.,CASSPSGTTYYEQYF,TGCGCCAGCAGCCCTAGCGGGACTACATACTACGAGCAGTACTTC
TRBJ1-5,TRBV2,.,.,CASRGIRQASQPQHF,TGTGCCAGCAGGGGTATCAGACAGGCCAGTCAGCCCCAGCATTTT
TRBJ1-6,TRBV4-2,.,.,CASSQTQLVFSPLHF,TGTGCCAGCAGCCAAACCCAACTGGTTTTTTCACCCCTCCACTTT
TRBJ1-4,TRBV14,TRBD1,.,CASSQGQRSRGKLFF,TGTGCCAGCAGCCAAGGACAGAGATCCAGGGGGAAACTGTTTTTT
TRBJ1-2,TRBV19,.,.,CASSTSGTNYGYTF,TGTGCCAGTAGTACGTCAGGGACTAACTATGGCTACACCTTC
TRBJ2-1,TRBV6-5,.,.,CASSYSRLNNEQFF,TGTGCCAGCAGTTACTCGCGGCTTAACAATGAGCAGTTCTTC
TRBJ1-3,TRBV15,TRBD1,.,CATSREGGPWGSGNTIYF,TGTGCCACCAGCAGAGAAGGGGGCCCTTGGGGCTCTGGAAACACCATATATTTT
TRBJ1-5,TRBV12-2,.,few,CASLQPRGQVWNQPQHF,TGTGCAAGTCTCCAACCGAGGGGGCAGGTCTGGAATCAGCCCCAGCATTTT
TRBJ2-5,TRBV3-1/TRBV3-2,TRBD2,.,CASSRSGGIGETQYF,TGTGCCAGCAGCCGTAGCGGGGGTATTGGAGAGACCCAGTACTTC
TRBJ1-6,TRBV10-3,TRBD1,.,CAISVTGVNSPLHF,TGTGCCATCAGTGTGACAGGGGTGAATTCACCCCTCCACTTT
TRBJ1-2,TRBV3-1/TRBV3-2,.,once,CASSPEGGIIHYGYTF,TGTGCCAGCAGCCCTGAGGGGGGGATTATCCACTATGGCTACACCTTC
TRBJ1-2,TRBV6-5,.,.,CASSYFVEDPNYGYTF,TGTGCCAGCAGTTACTTCGTGGAGGACCCCAACTATGGCTACACCTTC
TRBJ1-5,TRBV18,.,.,CASSRGRVQPQHF,TGTGCCAGCTCACGAGGGAGAGTGCAGCCCCAGCATTTT
TRBJ2-3,TRBV11-3,.,.,CASSLGGGTDTQYF,TGTGCCAGCAGCCTGGGTGGGGGGACAGATACGCAGTATTTT
TRBJ1-5,TRBV10-3,.,.,CAISAQGSGQPQHF,TGTGCCATCAGCGCACAAGGGAGCGGTCAGCCCCAGCATTTT
TRBJ1-2,TRBV9,TRBD1,.,CASSAQPQGAEGYTF,TGTGCCAGCAGCGCCCAACCCCAGGGGGCTGAGGGCTACACCTTC
TRBJ1-5,TRBV13,TRBD1,.,CASSLQGGRDQPQHF,TGTGCCAGCAGCCTACAGGGGGGTAGAGATCAGCCCCAGCATTTT
TRBJ1-5,TRBV7-2,TRBD1,.,CASSPGTGLLEPQHF,TGTGCCAGCAGTCCCGGGACAGGGCTGTTAGAGCCCCAGCATTTT
TRBJ1-2,TRBV5-4,.,.,CASSLAGGYGYTF,TGTGCCAGCAGCTTGGCGGGGGGCTATGGCTACACCTTC
TRBJ1-6,TRBV30,TRBD1,.,CAWSPGTGWNSPLHF,TGTGCCTGGAGCCCCGGGACAGGGTGGAATTCACCCCTCCACTTT
TRBJ2-7,TRBV3-1/TRBV3-2,.,few,CASSQGNSYEQYF,TGTGCCAGCAGCCAAGGTAATAGCTACGAGCAGTACTTC
TRBJ1-2,TRBV5-1,.,.,CASSLAWSTQSRYYGYTF,TGCGCCAGCAGCTTGGCTTGGTCAACACAGTCGAGATACTATGGCTACACCTTC